A selection of T cell receptor beta chains follows, all from one sample in a study of T cell repertoires in cytomegalovirus infection. From the reads, TCRdb called clonotypes with MiXCR, one entry per CDR3 protein. The table includes fewer than 200,000 distinct CDR3 sequences, around 15% detected once. Sample: PBMCs. These receptors were taken from a human donor in good health (CMV status not recorded). Some clones in this sample may be carry-over from other donors' samples. The CDR3 runs from the conserved cysteine through the conserved F or W. A D gene is named only where the DNA matches it firmly. For some rows the clone size is stated as once, few or many, or as a class when expanded; others skip it.

NA	TRBV12-3/TRBV12-4	TRBJ1-5	many	CASSFGAGNQPQHF	TGTGCCAGCAGTTTCGGGGCGGGCAATCAGCCCCAGCATTTT
NA	TRBV28	TRBJ1-1	many	CASSLPAGNTEAFF	TGTGCCAGCAGTTTACCTGCGGGGAACACTGAAGCTTTCTTT
NA	TRBV7-9	TRBJ1-6	NA	CASRGADSSYNSPLHF	TGTGCCAGCAGGGGAGCCGACAGCTCCTATAATTCACCCCTCCACTTT
NA	TRBV30	TRBJ1-1	NA	CAWSLALNTEAFF	TGTGCCTGGAGTCTCGCCTTGAACACTGAAGCTTTCTTT
NA	TRBV5-1	TRBJ1-1	few	CASATPGGENTEAFF	TGCGCCAGCGCTACTCCTGGTGGGGAAAACACTGAAGCTTTCTTT
NA	TRBV7-2	TRBJ1-2	many	CASSLATGSANYGYTF	TGTGCCAGCAGCTTAGCGACCGGATCAGCTAACTATGGCTACACCTTC
NA	TRBV18	TRBJ1-1	NA	CASSPEGTLMLNTEAFF	TGTGCCAGCTCACCAGAAGGGACCCTAATGTTGAACACTGAAGCTTTCTTT
NA	TRBV5-1	TRBJ1-1	many	CASSADSPNTEAFF	TGCGCCAGCAGCGCGGACAGTCCGAACACTGAAGCTTTCTTT
NA	TRBV4-1	TRBJ1-2	NA	CASSPGAHSGGGYTF	TGCGCCAGCAGCCCCGGGGCGCACTCGGGGGGGGGCTACACCTTC
TRBD1	TRBV12-3/TRBV12-4	TRBJ1-1	many	CASGTGYNTEAFF	TGTGCCAGCGGGACAGGGTATAACACTGAAGCTTTCTTT
TRBD1	TRBV29-1	TRBJ1-5	NA	CSVGTGGDNQPQHF	TGCAGCGTTGGGACAGGAGGGGACAATCAGCCCCAGCATTTT
NA	TRBV5-1	TRBJ2-3	few	CASSSEGTLRGDTQYF	TGCGCCAGCAGCTCCGAGGGGACCCTCCGGGGTGATACGCAGTATTTT
NA	TRBV7-3	TRBJ2-2	many	CASSRYQGSGELFF	TGTGCCAGCAGCCGTTACCAGGGGTCCGGGGAGCTGTTTTTT
NA	TRBV7-2	TRBJ2-5	many	CASSSRNAWQETQYF	TGTGCCAGCAGCTCACGGAACGCCTGGCAAGAGACCCAGTACTTC
TRBD2	TRBV5-6	TRBJ2-5	few	CASSPGLAGDPKETQYF	TGTGCCAGCAGCCCGGGACTAGCGGGAGACCCGAAAGAGACCCAGTACTTC
NA	TRBV5-6	TRBJ2-1	NA	CASRLVHHSYNEQFF	TGTGCCAGCAGATTAGTGCATCACTCCTACAATGAGCAGTTCTTC
NA	TRBV7-9	TRBJ2-2	few	CASSLVSNTGELFF	TGTGCCAGCAGCTTAGTGTCGAACACCGGGGAGCTGTTTTTT
TRBD1	TRBV28	TRBJ2-4	NA	CASRRQGVAKNIQYF	TGTGCCAGCAGACGACAGGGAGTAGCCAAAAACATTCAGTACTTC